Reported below is one T cell receptor (beta chain). It lacks a known antigen. Base qualities are not at hand, and no much larger clone is one base apart. Its CDR3 holds 15 amino acids, cysteine through phenylalanine. Of all the DNA, just the CDR3 is kept, 45 bases in frame from base 1. The germline V and J ends show losses of 2 bases and 6 bases respectively, and no gene match explains 7 bases of the junction. In the germline V gene, CDR1 corresponds to SGHVS and CDR2 to FNYEAQ. This entry comes from a study of blood T cell repertoires in COVID-19 (dated by TCRdb to the early 2020s). For context, the study as a whole: The collaborator samples originated in the United States, Italy and Spain and spanned the acute and convalescent phases of COVID-19. Sample metadata almost always included a de-identified subject ID, COVID-19 status, age in years and sex. A freely available public database, intended as a resource for researchers studying the immune response to SARS-CoV-2, is where the repertoires were released. Where available, HLA class I and class II types were obtained from metadata supplied by the sample provider rather than from assay-based typing. The prospective study material was composed of cDNA or gDNA derived from T cells, B-cell-depleted T cells, or PBMCs. Deeply sampled blood TCRbeta repertoires from subjects exposed to, actively infected with, or recovered from COVID-19 were included in the dataset. Samples were obtained from the ongoing ImmuneRACE study (first 160 participants) and from about 1,300 subjects provided by 6 global collaborators.

TCRbeta CDR3 regions were amplified from genomic DNA by means of the immunoSEQ Assay, a bias-controlled multiplex PCR. For the original study's pipeline: The number of nucleated cells in each sample was estimated by amplification of reference gene primers within the assay. Sequence reads were collapsed and filtered to measure the absolute abundance of every unique TCRbeta CDR3 rearrangement. For each sample, productive Simpson clonality was calculated as the square root of Simpson's diversity index across productive rearrangements. TCRdb carries this immuneACCESS record with in-frame sequences only. Its versions omit some clonotypes, under half of them owing to an unresolved V gene in the studies checked, with the rest unexplained. The D gene and trimming were derived from the DNA, and the V and J assignments and clone size from that table. In all, the sample holds a few hundred thousand clones, and approximately 92% of those were seen once. The biggest ten clones account for less than 20% of the sample.

Participants in the prospective study were aged roughly 18 to 89 years, lived in about two dozen United States geographic areas, and enrolled through a virtual design. In the prospective study, cohorts were assigned on the basis of participant-reported clinical history obtained from a screening survey and a study questionnaire. Recovered participants in ImmuneRACE Cohort 3 were defined as having two consecutive negative NP/OP PCR tests, clearance from a healthcare professional, or resolution of symptoms. Each participant in the prospective study had whole blood, serum and a nasopharyngeal or oropharyngeal swab collected by mobile phlebotomists. Prospective study participants could optionally give additional blood draws and questionnaires over a roughly two-month period. Before DNA extraction, blood samples from the prospective study were shipped at room temperature or frozen. Beyond this particular receptor, the publication reports: Clinical and demographic metadata were provided uncurated, with the amount varying by source and participant.

Sequencing was performed on PBMCs or T cells enriched from blood (not recorded which). The sequence derives from a woman aged 25-40 years who had recovered from COVID-19. Recombination connected TRBV7-6 to TRBJ2-3; the junction holds 8 bases that match TRBD2. CDR3 reads: CASSLIGTSRDTQYF. The base sequence is TGTGCCAGCAGCTTAATTGGGACTAGTAGGGATACGCAGTATTTT. This CDR3, with the reference TRBV7-6 and TRBJ2-3 proteins standing in past its ends, gives the full variable domain GAGVSQSPRYKVTKRGQDVALRCDPISGHVSLYWYRQALGQGPEFLTYFNYEAQQDKSGLPNDRFSAERPEGSISTLTIQRTEQRDSAMYRCASSLIGTSRDTQYFGPGTRLTVL.